The 31 T cell receptor beta chains reported below all come from one sample, sequenced in a study of early T cells in non-severe SARS-CoV-2 infection. TCRdb reanalysed the 5' RACE reads using MiXCR and keeps one entry per CDR3 protein. The profile covers approximately 58,000 distinct CDR3 sequences, with under 14% appearing a single time and 9.5% to 13% taken by the ten largest. Sequenced sample: whole blood. The receptors derive from an adult who was a healthcare worker with PCR-confirmed SARS-CoV-2 infection or an uninfected control (not recorded which).

This clonotype is termed medium-sized. The chain combines TRBV6-2 or TRBV6-3 with TRBJ2-7; 7 bases line up with TRBD2. J gave up 6 bases and V 1 base, and 6 bases lay outside the gene matches. Germline lookup yields CDR1 MNHEY and CDR2 SVGEGT. The CDR3 runs to 14 residues. Written as DNA, the CDR3 is TGTGCCAGCAGTTACTGGGACTATTTCCGCGAGCAGTACTTC. Amino acids: CASSYWDYFREQYF.

DNA of the CDR3: TGTGCCAGCTGGACCGGGACAGGGGTCGGCTACGAGCAGTACTTC. Encoded protein: CASWTGTGVGYEQYF. V gene TRBV28 combines with J gene TRBJ2-7; 10 nucleotides line up with TRBD1. Germline V lookup: CDR1 MDHEN, CDR2 SYDVKM. The CDR3 contains 15 residues. V gave up 8 bases and J gave up 3 bases; unmatched junction bases: 10.

This clonotype came up many times. The V and J genes are TRBV4-1 and TRBJ2-5; no clear D. V lost 1 base to trimming and J lost 1 base, with 4 bases between them. The CDR3 totals 13 residues. Germline CDR1 and CDR2: MGHRA and YSYEKL. CDR3 sequence reads: CASSQGFQETQYF. In nucleotides, the CDR3 is TGCGCCAGCAGCCAAGGGTTCCAAGAGACCCAGTACTTC.

This clonotype was observed many times. The CDR3 DNA sequence: TGTGCCACCAGCAGGGATTCAGGGGATCGACTGTTTTTT. Its protein is CATSRDSGDRLFF. The V gene is TRBV15, the J gene TRBJ1-4; D is possibly TRBD1 (6 bases). Trimming left V 3 bases short and J 13 bases short, with 15 bases between. CDR1 is LNHNV and CDR2 is YYDKDF in the germline V gene (reference sequence). The CDR3 spans 13 residues.

This clonotype was picked up many times. V and J are TRBV11-2 and TRBJ2-2; 7 nucleotides line up with TRBD2. CDR3 length equals 16 residues. Germline-derived CDR1 and CDR2 are SGHAT and FQNNGV. V was pared by 6 bases and J by 4 bases, with 11 bases of the junction left unmatched. CDR3 DNA sequence: TGTGCCAGCAGTTTCCTCAAGGGGAGGGGCACCGGGGAGCTGTTTTTT. It specifies CASSFLKGRGTGELFF.

This clonotype was seen a handful of times. V gene TRBV2 combines with J gene TRBJ2-1; TRBD2 matches at 8 bases. The length of the CDR3 is 15 residues. The trim removed 5 bases at V and 4 bases at J, leaving 7 bases unmatched. Germline-derived CDR1 and CDR2 are SNHLY and FYNNEI. This chain's CDR3 is CASSTGTSAYNEQFF. DNA for the CDR3: TGTGCCAGCAGTACCGGGACTAGTGCGTACAATGAGCAGTTCTTC.

The table lists this clonotype with a few counts. This rearrangement joins TRBV28 to TRBJ2-7, with D perhaps TRBD2 (5 bases). The CDR3 has 14 residues. Trimming removed 8 bases at V and 0 bases at J, with 14 bases between. The germline V gene encodes CDR1 MDHEN and CDR2 SYDVKM. CDR3 residues: CASVKGDNSYEQYF. As DNA, the CDR3 is TGTGCCAGCGTAAAGGGAGACAACTCCTACGAGCAGTACTTC.

The chain couples TRBV28 to TRBJ1-1, with D possibly being TRBD1 (5 bases). V was cut by 3 bases and J by 10 bases, with 12 bases left in between. Germline CDR1 and CDR2: MDHEN and SYDVKM. The CDR3 is 12 residues long. CDR3 in DNA: TGTGCCAGCAGTTTTTGGGCAGGGTCAGCTTTCTTT. Protein: CASSFWAGSAFF.

The chain couples TRBV7-9 to TRBJ1-4, with 10 bases lining up with TRBD1. J lost 8 bases, V lost 5 bases, and 5 bases had no gene match. Per the germline V gene, CDR1 is SEHNR and CDR2 is FQNEAQ (reference sequence). The CDR3 is made up of 14 amino acids. The CDR3 is CASSRDRGQEKLFF. Here the CDR3 DNA reads TGTGCCAGCAGCCGGGACAGGGGACAGGAAAAACTGTTTTTT.

The CDR3 sequence: CSVEQGANIQYF. The CDR3, as DNA: TGCAGCGTTGAACAGGGGGCAAACATTCAGTACTTC. This chain uses TRBV29-1 with TRBJ2-4, with 8 nucleotides matching TRBD1. V lost 2 bases to trimming and J lost 6 bases; unmatched junction nucleotides: 0. The CDR3 sequence is 12 residues long. CDR1 and CDR2 from the germline V gene are SQVTM and ANQGSEA.

The chain has TRBV5-1 and TRBJ1-1, with 8 bases identical to TRBD1. The germline V gene has CDR1 SGHRS and CDR2 YFSETQ. V lost 4 bases to trimming and J lost 7 bases; unmatched junction nucleotides: 3. The CDR3 is made up of 12 amino acids. This CDR3 reads CASSIDRGEAFF. The CDR3 coding sequence is TGCGCCAGCAGCATCGACAGGGGTGAAGCTTTCTTT.

This clonotype has just one count. The chain combines TRBV5-1 with TRBJ1-1; no definite D call. The CDR3 has 13 amino acids. V dropped 0 bases and J dropped 5 bases, with 8 bases sitting between them. CDR1 is SGHRS and CDR2 is YFSETQ in the germline V gene. The CDR3 is CASSLAGETEAFF. The CDR3 DNA reads as TGCGCCAGCAGCTTGGCCGGGGAGACTGAAGCTTTCTTT.

The chain links TRBV7-4 to TRBJ2-1; unclear D gene. This CDR3 contains 15 residues. V gave up 4 bases and J gave up 5 bases, with 15 bases separating them. Per the germline V gene, CDR1 is SGHVT and CDR2 is SQSDAQ. DNA for the CDR3: TGTGCCAGCAGCTGCTCATATGGATACCACAATGAGCAGTTCTTC. It encodes CASSCSYGYHNEQFF.

This clonotype was counted between two and nine times. This sequence joins TRBV6-5 and TRBJ2-3, with TRBD1 as a possible D gene (6 bases). This CDR3 contains 13 residues. CDR1 MNHEY and CDR2 SVGAGI come from the germline V gene. The V end was cut by 5 bases, the J end by 8 bases, with 14 bases between. The CDR3 sequence: CASSNNQGITQYF. Written as DNA, the CDR3 is TGTGCCAGCAGTAATAATCAGGGGATTACGCAGTATTTT.

This clonotype was detected only a few times. The chain recombines TRBV6-5 with TRBJ1-2, with D perhaps matching TRBD1 (6 bases). The ends were cut back, 2 bases at V and 6 bases at J, with 13 bases in the middle. The CDR3 sequence is 14 residues long. The germline V gene has CDR1 MNHEY and CDR2 SVGAGI. CDR3 nucleotides: TGTGCCAGCAGTTACGGGGGGGCGGCGAATGGCTACACCTTC. Its translation: CASSYGGAANGYTF.

This clonotype was picked up many times. The genes are TRBV20-1 and TRBJ2-7; 8 bases map to TRBD2. V shed 0 bases, J shed 4 bases, and the junction held 11 bases outside the gene matches. This CDR3 is built from 16 residues. The V gene's germline CDR1 is DFQATT and CDR2 SNEGSKA (reference sequence). The CDR3 DNA reads as TGCAGTGCTAGAGATTGGAGCGGGGGAGCGGTTTACGAGCAGTACTTC. The encoded protein is CSARDWSGGAVYEQYF.

The chain is built from TRBV28 and TRBJ2-2; 7 bases are shared with TRBD1. Germline CDR1 MDHEN, CDR2 SYDVKM. The CDR3 has 15 residues. V shed 6 bases, J shed 0 bases, and the junction held 4 bases outside the gene matches. The CDR3 loop is CASSTTGPNTGELFF. For the CDR3, the DNA is TGTGCCAGCAGCACGACAGGGCCGAACACCGGGGAGCTGTTTTTT.

The sample holds many counts of this clonotype. The chain uses TRBV28 and TRBJ2-3; D remains unclear. Between the trimmed V and J ends, which lost 4 bases and 2 bases, there was a span of 10 bases. Germline CDR1 is MDHEN and CDR2 is SYDVKM. The CDR3 runs 14 residues. The DNA for the CDR3 is TGTGCCAGCAGTTCCCCGGCCCTCACAGATACGCAGTATTTT. Protein product: CASSSPALTDTQYF.

This clonotype came up a few times. The V and J genes are TRBV29-1 and TRBJ1-2; D is undetermined. V was trimmed by 6 bases and J by 4 bases, leaving 15 bases between them. Germline CDR1 and CDR2: SQVTM and ANQGSEA. This CDR3 spans 13 amino acids. The CDR3 DNA reads TGCAGCGTCTCGGAGCTTGCAAGCTATGGCTACACCTTC. Translation: CSVSELASYGYTF. Together with reference TRBV29-1 and TRBJ1-2, the CDR3 gives the full variable domain: SAVISQKPSRDICQRGTSLTIQCQVDSQVTMMFWYRQQPGQSLTLIATANQGSEATYESGFVIDKFPISRPNLTFSTLTVSNMSPEDSSIYLCSVSELASYGYTFGSGTRLTVV.

This clonotype was detected ten times or more. V and J are TRBV28 and TRBJ1-6, with TRBD1 identical over 7 bases. Per germline, CDR1 MDHEN and CDR2 SYDVKM. V was pared by 8 bases and J by 6 bases, with 19 bases of the junction left unmatched. CDR3 length equals 18 residues. The CDR3: CASLSPTFTGQSNSPLHF. The CDR3 bases are TGTGCCAGCCTCTCCCCTACATTCACGGGACAGAGTAATTCACCCCTCCACTTT. Combining the CDR3 with reference TRBV28 and TRBJ1-6 gives the whole variable domain DVKVTQSSRYLVKRTGEKVFLECVQDMDHENMFWYRQDPGLGLRLIYFSYDVKMKEKGDIPEGYSVSREKKERFSLILESASTNQTSMYLCASLSPTFTGQSNSPLHFGNGTRLTVT.

J is TRBJ2-7 and V is TRBV9; D uncertain. Germline CDR1 is SGDLS and CDR2 is YYNGEE. Deletions cut 0 bases from V and 7 bases from J, with 8 bases between. This CDR3 contains 12 residues. The CDR3 DNA sequence: TGTGCCAGCAGCGTAGACCGCGGTGAGCAGTACTTC. It is translated as CASSVDRGEQYF.

The chain carries TRBV12-3 or TRBV12-4 and TRBJ2-7; no clear D gene. This CDR3 contains 14 residues. Trimming took 1 base from V and 4 from J, leaving 11 bases between them. The CDR3 sequence: CASSLGPKTYEQYF. As DNA, the CDR3 is TGTGCCAGCAGTTTAGGCCCGAAAACTTACGAGCAGTACTTC.

This clonotype was seen repeatedly, ten times or more. This rearrangement joins TRBV6-2 or TRBV6-3 to TRBJ2-3, with 9 bases identical to TRBD2. J gave up 5 bases and V 4 bases, and 16 bases lay outside the gene matches. The length of the CDR3 is 18 residues. From germline, CDR1 is MNHEY and CDR2 SVGEGT. The CDR3 spells CASSFPLPGGGAGDTQYF. In DNA, the CDR3 is TGTGCCAGCAGTTTCCCCTTGCCAGGCGGGGGGGCTGGAGATACGCAGTATTTT.

This clonotype was observed a handful of times. The chain uses TRBV11-2 and TRBJ2-2; D remains unclear. Between the trimmed V and J ends, which lost 4 bases and 5 bases, there was a span of 11 bases. This CDR3 comprises 14 residues. From germline, CDR1 is SGHAT and CDR2 FQNNGV. DNA for the CDR3: TGTGCCAGCAGCTCTGTTGAGTTAACCGGGGAGCTGTTTTTT. Encoded protein: CASSSVELTGELFF.

This clonotype showed up just a few times. This chain connects TRBV28 to TRBJ1-1; D is possibly TRBD1 (5 bases). The CDR3 consists of 12 residues. Germline values: CDR1 MDHEN, CDR2 SYDVKM. V shed 6 bases and J shed 3 bases, with 8 bases lying between them. CDR3 in amino acids: CASRGLDTEAFF. CDR3 nucleotides: TGTGCCAGCAGGGGGCTAGACACTGAAGCTTTCTTT.

The sample holds a few counts of this clonotype. The chain carries TRBV20-1 and TRBJ2-1, with D possibly TRBD2 on 5 matching bases. Germline lookup yields CDR1 DFQATT and CDR2 SNEGSKA (reference sequence). V was pared by 3 bases and J by 10 bases, with 13 bases between. This CDR3 spans 12 amino acids. CDR3 bases: TGCAGTGCTAGTACATTGGGCGGGGAGCAGTTCTTC. As protein: CSASTLGGEQFF.

Many counts were recorded for this clonotype. The chain links TRBV12-3 or TRBV12-4 to TRBJ1-2; 7 bases match TRBD1. The V and J ends lost 6 bases and 4 bases, in that order; junction bases with no gene match: 11. The length of the CDR3 is 15 residues. The CDR3 is CASRKDRPLGYGYTF. CDR3 nucleotide sequence: TGTGCCAGCAGGAAGGACAGGCCCCTGGGCTATGGCTACACCTTC.

CDR3 sequence (DNA): TGTGCCACCGCGACGGCAGATACGCAGTATTTT. As protein: CATATADTQYF. The rearrangement uses TRBV19 and TRBJ2-3; D is uncertain. Trimming shortened V by 10 bases and J by 4 bases, and 9 bases separated the two germline ends. The germline V gene encodes CDR1 LNHDA and CDR2 SQIVND (reference sequence). CDR3 length: 11 amino acids.

This rearrangement joins TRBV10-3 to TRBJ2-1, with D perhaps matching TRBD2 (6 bases). The germline CDR1 and CDR2 sequences are ENHRY and SYGVKD. V was clipped by 5 bases and J by 10 bases, with 9 bases between them. The CDR3 loop spans 11 amino acids. Here the CDR3 DNA reads TGTGCCATCAGTACTCGGGGGGAGCAGTTCTTC. Translating gives CAISTRGEQFF.

There are a few counts of this clonotype. This chain joins TRBV28 and TRBJ1-2, with 7 bases fitting TRBD1. Germline lookup yields CDR1 MDHEN and CDR2 SYDVKM. The CDR3 sequence is 14 residues long. With V trimmed by 6 bases and J by 8 bases, 12 bases remained unmatched. The CDR3 nucleotides are TGTGCCAGCAGGCTTCAGGGGGTTGAGGGCGGCTACACCTTC. Its translation is CASRLQGVEGGYTF.

This clonotype was seen many times. The chain recombines TRBV7-2 with TRBJ2-1; perhaps TRBD1 as D (5 bases). V lost 2 bases to trimming and J lost 5 bases, with 16 bases between them. Germline V gene data show CDR1 as SGHTA and CDR2 as FQGNSA. The CDR3 is 16 amino acids. The CDR3 sequence is CASSLQGGSRNNEQFF. CDR3 nucleotides: TGTGCCAGCAGCTTACAGGGTGGGTCCCGAAACAATGAGCAGTTCTTC.